Shown below are 19 T cell receptor beta chains from a single sample sequenced in a study of shared clonotypes between healthy human individuals. The method was immunoSEQ multiplex PCR; TCRdb's version includes in-frame clones alone and lacks a portion of them. The sample carries 2 million to 2.5 million clones, about nine tenths recorded once. Material for sequencing was naive CD4+ T cells from PBMCs. Subset defined: CD45RA+ positively selected. The receptors were gathered from a man aged 18-30 years in good health. Some clones in this sample may be carry-over from other donors' samples.

This clone is a singleton in its sample. The rearrangement uses TRBV5-1 and TRBJ2-1; D is unresolved. CDR1 is SGHRS and CDR2 is YFSETQ in the germline V gene. This CDR3 has 15 amino acids. Trimming left V 4 bases short and J 0 bases short, with 11 bases between. CDR3 protein: CASSQDGSSYNEQFF. The CDR3 coding sequence is TGCGCCAGCAGCCAAGACGGAAGCTCCTACAATGAGCAGTTCTTC.

The genes are TRBV18 and TRBJ1-2; D remains unclear. The CDR3 is made up of 11 amino acids. The germline V and J ends were trimmed by 2 bases and 6 bases, with 4 bases remaining between them. The germline CDR1 and CDR2 sequences are KGHSH and LQKENI. The CDR3 loop is CASSPGDGYTF. The DNA of the CDR3 is TGTGCCAGCTCACCAGGGGATGGCTACACCTTC.

This chain connects TRBV7-9 to TRBJ1-4; the D is unclear. The germline gives CDR1 SEHNR, CDR2 FQNEAQ (reference sequence). The V end lost 5 bases, the J end lost 2 bases, and 15 bases lay between the germline ends. The CDR3 length is 16 residues. The DNA for the CDR3 is TGTGCCAGCAGCCCCCGTTGGGAGGAGACTAATGAAAAACTGTTTTTT. This gives the protein CASSPRWEETNEKLFF.

J is TRBJ1-2 and V is TRBV15; 7 bases agree with TRBD1. CDR3 length equals 17 residues. Germline CDR1 is LNHNV and CDR2 is YYDKDF (reference sequence). The J segment lost 4 bases and the V segment lost 0 bases, leaving 11 bases of the junction unmatched. The CDR3 region has the DNA TGTGCCACCAGCAGAGATGGGCCAGGGGGAGTAATCTATGGCTACACCTTC. This encodes CATSRDGPGGVIYGYTF.

The chain employs TRBV9 and TRBJ2-1; D could derive from TRBD1 or TRBD2 (7 bases each). CDR1 is SGDLS, CDR2 YYNGEE, per germline. This CDR3 contains 15 residues. Trimming removed 6 bases from V and 2 bases from J, with 15 bases in between. This CDR3 reads CASTPGGTAYNEQFF. The CDR3 coding sequence is TGTGCCAGCACCCCCGGGGGGACAGCCTACAATGAGCAGTTCTTC. The whole variable domain, filled in from reference TRBV9 and TRBJ2-1, reads DSGVTQTPKHLITATGQRVTLRCSPRSGDLSVYWYQQSLDQGLQFLIQYYNGEERAKGNILERFSAQQFPDLHSELNLSSLELGDSALYFCASTPGGTAYNEQFFGPGTRLTVL.

The rearrangement uses TRBV28 and TRBJ2-7, with TRBD2 matching over 12 bases. There are 14 residues in the CDR3. V shed 8 bases, J shed 7 bases, and the junction held 9 bases outside the gene matches. Germline V gene sequence: CDR1 MDHEN, CDR2 SYDVKM. The CDR3 protein is CASGGGLAGGEQYF. The DNA for the CDR3 is TGTGCCAGCGGGGGGGGGCTAGCGGGAGGGGAGCAGTACTTC.

This chain uses TRBV7-3 with TRBJ1-1; D gene uncertain. The V gene lost 1 base and the J gene lost 4 bases, with 10 bases spanning the gap. Looked up from germline, CDR1 is SGHTA and CDR2 is FQGTGA. The CDR3 length is 14 residues. As DNA, the CDR3 is TGTGCCAGCAGCTTAAATGCGGGGAGCACTGAAGCTTTCTTT. It codes for CASSLNAGSTEAFF. The full variable domain, with the rest looked up from reference TRBV7-3 and TRBJ1-1, is GAGVSQTPSNKVTEKGKYVELRCDPISGHTALYWYRQSLGQGPEFLIYFQGTGAADDSGLPNDRFFAVRPEGSVSTLKIQRTERGDSAVYLCASSLNAGSTEAFFGQGTRLTVV.

This clone occurred once. This chain connects TRBV20-1 to TRBJ1-5, with no clear D. CDR1 is DFQATT and CDR2 is SNEGSKA in the germline V gene (reference sequence). V was pared by 6 bases and J by 6 bases, with 6 bases between. The CDR3 spans 10 residues. In nucleotides, the CDR3 is TGCAGTGCACCTTGTCAGCCCCAGCATTTT. Translation gives CSAPCQPQHF.

This chain uses TRBV11-1 with TRBJ2-5, with D unresolved. This CDR3 contains 14 residues. Germline-derived CDR1 and CDR2 are SGHAT and FQDESV (reference sequence). The V end was cut by 5 bases, the J end by 5 bases, with 15 bases between. The CDR3 loop reads CASSLRAPWETQYF. In DNA, the CDR3 is TGTGCCAGCAGCCTCCGGGCCCCGTGGGAGACCCAGTACTTC.

The rearrangement uses TRBV7-8 and TRBJ2-2, with D possibly being TRBD1 or TRBD2 (5 bases each). Per germline, CDR1 SGHVS and CDR2 FQNEAQ. V lost 1 base to trimming and J lost 0 bases, with 9 bases between them. The CDR3 totals 16 residues. CDR3 protein: CASSLVGDANTGELFF. The DNA for the CDR3 is TGTGCCAGCAGCTTAGTAGGGGACGCGAACACCGGGGAGCTGTTTTTT. Complete variable domain (other parts from reference TRBV7-8 and TRBJ2-2): GAGVSQSPRYKVAKRGQDVALRCDPISGHVSLFWYQQALGQGPEFLTYFQNEAQLDKSGLPSDRFFAERPEGSVSTLKIQRTQQEDSAVYLCASSLVGDANTGELFFGEGSRLTVL.

Concerning this clone: Other DNA sequences in the same sample also yield this CDR3. This chain connects TRBV6-5 to TRBJ1-5; maybe TRBD1 (5 bases). The V and J ends lost 2 bases and 4 bases respectively, with 6 bases between them. Germline CDR1 is MNHEY and CDR2 is SVGAGI. This CDR3 region has 13 residues. The CDR3 DNA is TGTGCCAGCAGTTACCGGGGGAATCAGCCCCAGCATTTT. This codes for CASSYRGNQPQHF.

CDR3 residues: CASSGGGGADTQYF. The CDR3 DNA is TGTGCCAGCAGCGGAGGCGGGGGCGCAGATACGCAGTATTTT. This chain joins TRBV5-6 and TRBJ2-3; TRBD2 might be the D (7 bases). The germline gives CDR1 SGHDT, CDR2 YYEEEE. The V end was cut by 4 bases, the J end by 4 bases, with 13 bases between. The CDR3 spans 14 residues.

The chain combines TRBV6-5 with TRBJ1-1; 7 bases fit TRBD1. The trim removed 6 bases at V and 4 bases at J, leaving 8 bases unmatched. CDR1 and CDR2 (germline): MNHEY, SVGAGI. The CDR3 is 14 amino acids. CDR3 DNA sequence: TGTGCCAGCAGACCCGGACAGGCCTTCACTGAAGCTTTCTTT. Amino acid sequence: CASRPGQAFTEAFF.

Written as DNA, the CDR3 is TGTGCCAGCAGTTTATGGGGATTAGGCACTGAAGCTTTCTTT. This codes for CASSLWGLGTEAFF. This chain joins TRBV27 and TRBJ1-1, with unresolved D. Germline assignment: CDR1 MNHEY and CDR2 SMNVEV (reference sequence). The CDR3 extends over 14 amino acids. Trimming removed 1 base from V and 4 bases from J, with 10 bases in between.

The chain joins TRBV11-2 to TRBJ2-4, with 8 bases that match TRBD1. V lost 6 bases and J lost 9; bases outside the gene matches: 7. This CDR3 region has 13 residues. CDR1 and CDR2 from the germline V gene are SGHAT and FQNNGV. CDR3 sequence (DNA): TGTGCCAGCAGGCCTACAGGGGGTACCATTCAGTACTTC. Its translation is CASRPTGGTIQYF.

The chain employs TRBV21-1 and TRBJ2-3; TRBD2 was called by the table and not checked on the DNA. TRBV21-1 constitutes a pseudogene. The CDR3 runs 17 residues. The CDR3 reads CASSKALSSGSTDTQYF. The CDR3 bases are TGTGCCAGCAGCAAAGCGCTTTCTAGCGGGAGCACAGATACGCAGTATTTT.

The V call is TRBV6-5, the J call TRBJ2-7, with D maybe TRBD1 (5 bases). In germline, CDR1 is MNHEY, CDR2 SVGAGI. The V end was cut by 6 bases, the J end by 6 bases, with 21 bases between. There are 15 residues in the CDR3. Here the CDR3 reads CASSFTGTPPSEQYF. The CDR3 DNA sequence: TGTGCCAGCAGCTTCACAGGCACCCCCCCCTCCGAGCAGTACTTC.

This chain connects TRBV27 to TRBJ1-2; D gene unclear. Germline V gene sequence: CDR1 MNHEY, CDR2 SMNVEV (reference sequence). V lost 5 bases, J lost 3 bases, and 4 bases lay in between. The CDR3 spans 11 residues. The CDR3, as DNA: TGTGCCAGCAGTCGGGACTATGGCTACACCTTC. Its translation is CASSRDYGYTF.

This chain uses TRBV28 with TRBJ2-2; no clear D gene. Trimming left V 2 bases short and J 10 bases short, with 8 bases between. Germline CDR1 is MDHEN and CDR2 is SYDVKM. This CDR3 comprises 12 residues. The CDR3 nucleotides read TGTGCCAGCAGTTTAGCAGGCGAGGAGCTGTTTTTT. This encodes CASSLAGEELFF. The entire variable domain, with the rest obtained from reference TRBV28 and TRBJ2-2, is as follows: DVKVTQSSRYLVKRTGEKVFLECVQDMDHENMFWYRQDPGLGLRLIYFSYDVKMKEKGDIPEGYSVSREKKERFSLILESASTNQTSMYLCASSLAGEELFFGEGSRLTVL.